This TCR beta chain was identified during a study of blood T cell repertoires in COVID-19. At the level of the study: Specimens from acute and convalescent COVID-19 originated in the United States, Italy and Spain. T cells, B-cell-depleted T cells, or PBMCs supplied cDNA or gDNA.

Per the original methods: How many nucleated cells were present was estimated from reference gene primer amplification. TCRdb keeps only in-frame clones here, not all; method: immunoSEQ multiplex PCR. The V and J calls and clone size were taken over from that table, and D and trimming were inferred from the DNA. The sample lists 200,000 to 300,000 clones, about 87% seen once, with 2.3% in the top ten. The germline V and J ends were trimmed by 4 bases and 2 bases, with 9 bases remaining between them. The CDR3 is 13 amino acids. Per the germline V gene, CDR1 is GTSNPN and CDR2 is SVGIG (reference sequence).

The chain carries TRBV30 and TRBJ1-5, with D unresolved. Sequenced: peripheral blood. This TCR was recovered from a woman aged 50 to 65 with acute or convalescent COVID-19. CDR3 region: CAWTSVGNQPQHF. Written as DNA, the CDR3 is TGTGCCTGGACCTCAGTGGGCAATCAGCCCCAGCATTTT. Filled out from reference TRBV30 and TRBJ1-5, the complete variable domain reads SQTIHQWPATLVQPVGSPLSLECTVEGTSNPNLYWYRQAAGRGLQLLFYSVGIGQISSEVPQNLSASRPQDRQFILSSKKLLLSDSGFYLCAWTSVGNQPQHFGDGTRLSIL.